Presented here are 5 T cell receptor beta chains from one specimen sequenced in a study of CD8 T cells in ankylosing spondylitis. Study outcomes and limitations: Blood from ankylosing spondylitis patients appeared to carry a characteristic roughly 8-variant TCR beta motif.

TCRdb re-derived calls from the 5' RACE reads in MiXCR, one entry per CDR3 protein. There are 220,000 or so distinct CDR3 sequences in the sample; about a sixth occur only once, and under 45% lies in the top ten. No antigens are known for them. The sample comprised blood, either unsorted or a sorted T cell fraction (not recorded which). These receptors were taken from a male donor with ankylosing spondylitis.

V and J are TRBV6-1 and TRBJ2-7; D is possibly TRBD1 (6 bases). Germline CDR1 and CDR2: MNHNS and SASEGT. This CDR3 region has 13 residues. Trimming took 7 bases from V and 2 from J, leaving 12 bases between them. CDR3 DNA sequence: TGTGCCAGCACCGGGACAACCACCTACGAGCAGTACTTC. Translated: CASTGTTTYEQYF.

V gene TRBV10-1 combines with J gene TRBJ1-4, with TRBD1 matching over 11 bases. Germline V gene data show CDR1 as WNHNN and CDR2 as SYGVQD (reference sequence). With V trimmed by 6 bases and J by 0 bases, 9 bases remained unmatched. The CDR3 covers 18 residues. The CDR3 here is CASSLTPGQGATNEKLFF. The CDR3 DNA follows: TGCGCCAGCAGCTTGACTCCGGGACAGGGGGCAACTAATGAAAAACTGTTTTTT.

This clonotype turned up a few times. CDR3 sequence (DNA): TGTGCCAGCAGCGTTGGGGAGCCGGAGAGCCACGAGCAGTACTTC. Residues: CASSVGEPESHEQYF. The genes are TRBV9 and TRBJ2-7, with D perhaps TRBD2 (5 bases). Deletions cut 2 bases from V and 5 bases from J, with 17 bases between. CDR1 and CDR2 from the germline V gene are SGDLS and YYNGEE. This CDR3 region has 15 residues.

Only a few counts were recorded for this clonotype. The V gene is TRBV12-3 or TRBV12-4, the J gene TRBJ2-3; D gene unclear. This CDR3 contains 18 residues. V gave up 3 bases and J gave up 1 base, with 20 bases separating them. CDR3 bases: TGTGCCAGCAGTTTTATTTTCGCGGTCCCGACGGGCACAGATACGCAGTATTTT. Translated: CASSFIFAVPTGTDTQYF.

This rearrangement joins TRBV30 to TRBJ2-7, with TRBD1 as a possible D gene (6 bases). V lost 7 bases and J 6 bases, leaving 13 bases between the germline ends. CDR1 GTSNPN and CDR2 SVGIG come from the germline V gene (reference sequence). This CDR3 comprises 11 residues. CDR3 coding DNA: TGTGCCTCTGCCCAGGGGCTCGAGCAGTACTTC. It yields the protein CASAQGLEQYF.